The 19 T cell receptor beta chains presented below share a single source sample, sequenced in a study of cytomegalovirus exposure and HLA in healthy donors. The study ran its PCR with 60 Vbeta and 13 Jbeta primers. Repertoires were generated with immunoSEQ multiplex PCR, while TCRdb's copy carries only in-frame clones and drops some. The sample lists around 70,000 clones; around 80% were seen once. The sequencing input was PBMCs. The receptor set was obtained from a girl aged 5-17 years in good health and CMV-seropositive.

The V gene is TRBV9, the J gene TRBJ1-2; D gene uncertain. The CDR3 length is 13 residues. Germline assignment: CDR1 SGDLS and CDR2 YYNGEE. V lost 3 bases and J 7 bases, leaving 13 bases between the germline ends. CDR3 in DNA: TGTGCCAGCAGCGCGAGCCCCGGCGGTGGCTACACCTTC. Translated: CASSASPGGGYTF.

The chain uses TRBV6-6 and TRBJ1-1, with D possibly matching TRBD1 (5 bases). CDR3 length: 15 amino acids. The germline CDR1 and CDR2 sequences are MNHNY and SVGAGI (reference sequence). V was clipped by 5 bases and J by 5 bases, with 18 bases between them. DNA of the CDR3: TGTGCCAGCAGTACGGGACTCCAGATAGGGACTGAAGCTTTCTTT. Translated, it gives CASSTGLQIGTEAFF.

The J gene is TRBJ1-1, the V gene TRBV6-6; 8 bases map to TRBD1. V lost 7 bases, J lost 5 bases, and 6 bases stayed unmatched. CDR3 length equals 13 residues. Germline V lookup: CDR1 MNHNY, CDR2 SVGAGI (reference sequence). The CDR3 sequence: CASTDRGGTEAFF. Here the CDR3 DNA reads TGTGCCAGCACAGACAGGGGTGGGACTGAAGCTTTCTTT.

The chain combines TRBV28 with TRBJ2-7, with TRBD2 identical over 11 bases. Trimming took 10 bases from V and 6 from J; bases not matched to a gene: 11. Germline loops: CDR1 MDHEN, CDR2 SYDVKM. The CDR3 runs to 14 residues. Written as DNA, the CDR3 is TGTGCCACCCTAGCGGGAGGCAGGGCTCCCGAGCAGTACTTC. Its translation is CATLAGGRAPEQYF. Filled out from reference TRBV28 and TRBJ2-7, the complete variable domain reads DVKVTQSSRYLVKRTGEKVFLECVQDMDHENMFWYRQDPGLGLRLIYFSYDVKMKEKGDIPEGYSVSREKKERFSLILESASTNQTSMYLCATLAGGRAPEQYFGPGTRLTVT.

The chain joins TRBV30 to TRBJ1-1, with 8 bases lining up with TRBD1. In germline, CDR1 is GTSNPN, CDR2 SVGIG (reference sequence). This CDR3 comprises 15 residues. J lost 5 bases, V lost 4 bases, and 12 bases had no gene match. The CDR3 bases are TGTGCCTGGACCAGTACGCATAACAGGGGGACTGAAGCTTTCTTT. Translated: CAWTSTHNRGTEAFF.

This chain connects TRBV5-1 to TRBJ1-2; perhaps TRBD1 as D (5 bases). V lost 0 bases and J 4 bases, leaving 10 bases between the germline ends. There are 14 residues in the CDR3. Germline V gene data show CDR1 as SGHRS and CDR2 as YFSETQ. The CDR3 nucleotides read TGCGCCAGCAGCTTGGGTGGGGCCGGCTATGGCTACACCTTC. Its translation: CASSLGGAGYGYTF.

The V gene is TRBV29-1, the J gene TRBJ1-1; 7 bases are a match to TRBD1. Germline CDR1 is SQVTM and CDR2 is ANQGSEA. This CDR3 is built from 12 residues. J gave up 3 bases and V 4 bases, and 2 bases lay outside the gene matches. The CDR3 nucleotides read TGCAGCGTTGGGCAGGGGGACACTGAAGCTTTCTTT. Residues: CSVGQGDTEAFF.

CDR3 nucleotide sequence: TGCGCCAAGGGGATGGGGACTTATAGCAATCAGCCCCAGCATTTT. Translation gives CAKGMGTYSNQPQHF. V gene TRBV10-1 combines with J gene TRBJ1-5, with D possibly being TRBD1 (5 bases). The CDR3 spans 15 residues. The V gene's germline CDR1 is WNHNN and CDR2 SYGVQD (reference sequence). Trimming cost V 10 bases and J 0 bases, with 16 bases left between them.

V usage is TRBV4-2 and J usage is TRBJ1-6; the D gene is possibly TRBD1 (6 bases). Germline CDR1 reads LGHNA; CDR2 reads YNFKEQ. This CDR3 region has 16 residues. The V gene lost 0 bases and the J gene lost 9 bases, with 15 bases spanning the gap. The chain's CDR3 is CASSQDTGQESSPLHF. The CDR3 bases are TGTGCCAGCAGCCAAGATACAGGGCAGGAGAGTTCACCCCTCCACTTT.

The chain couples TRBV7-2 to TRBJ2-2; TRBD1 agrees at 7 bases. The germline V gene has CDR1 SGHTA and CDR2 FQGNSA. The CDR3 is made up of 15 amino acids. The V and J ends lost 5 bases and 4 bases, in that order; junction bases with no gene match: 7. For the CDR3, the DNA is TGTGCCAGCAGCGGGTTGGGACAGATCACCGGGGAGCTGTTTTTT. This sequence encodes CASSGLGQITGELFF.

The chain links TRBV15 to TRBJ1-1; D not certain. Germline assignment: CDR1 LNHNV and CDR2 YYDKDF (reference sequence). This CDR3 is built from 13 residues. V was cut by 2 bases and J by 6 bases, with 10 bases left in between. In DNA, the CDR3 is TGTGCCACCAGCAGATCCCGGGTAGCTGAAGCTTTCTTT. Translating gives CATSRSRVAEAFF. Supplemented by reference TRBV15 and TRBJ1-1, the full variable domain reads DAMVIQNPRYQVTQFGKPVTLSCSQTLNHNVMYWYQQKSSQAPKLLFHYYDKDFNNEADTPDNFQSRRPNTSFCFLDIRSPGLGDTAMYLCATSRSRVAEAFFGQGTRLTVV.

CDR3 nucleotides: TGTGCCAGCAGTGACAACAGGGGCGAGCAGTACTTC. Protein: CASSDNRGEQYF. The chain is built from TRBV2 and TRBJ2-7; 7 bases map to TRBD1. V lost 3 bases and J lost 6; bases outside the gene matches: 2. Germline-derived CDR1 and CDR2 are SNHLY and FYNNEI. The CDR3 covers 12 residues.

This chain links TRBV10-2 with TRBJ1-1, with TRBD1 as a possible D gene (5 bases). Per the germline V gene, CDR1 is WSHSY and CDR2 is SAAADI. Deletions cut 6 bases from V and 1 base from J, with 12 bases between. The CDR3 sequence is 14 residues long. The CDR3 sequence is CASSVNQGNTEAFF. In nucleotides, the CDR3 is TGCGCCAGCAGCGTAAATCAGGGGAACACTGAAGCTTTCTTT.

The V and J genes are TRBV5-1 and TRBJ2-7; TRBD1 is a possible D gene (5 bases). This CDR3 spans 15 amino acids. Germline CDR1 is SGHRS and CDR2 is YFSETQ. Trimming removed 3 bases at V and 5 bases at J, with 18 bases between. CDR3 sequence reads: CASSSGRSSGNEQYF. As DNA, the CDR3 is TGCGCCAGCAGCTCTGGACGGTCATCAGGGAACGAGCAGTACTTC.

Only one count was recorded for this clone. The chain uses TRBV28 and TRBJ2-3; D perhaps matches TRBD2 (6 bases). V was trimmed by 2 bases and J by 0 bases, leaving 9 bases between them. The CDR3 is made up of 15 amino acids. In germline, CDR1 is MDHEN, CDR2 SYDVKM. CDR3 protein: CASSLGGTSTDTQYF. DNA of the CDR3: TGTGCCAGCAGTTTAGGAGGGACTAGCACAGATACGCAGTATTTT. Full variable domain (outside the CDR3, taken from reference TRBV28 and TRBJ2-3): DVKVTQSSRYLVKRTGEKVFLECVQDMDHENMFWYRQDPGLGLRLIYFSYDVKMKEKGDIPEGYSVSREKKERFSLILESASTNQTSMYLCASSLGGTSTDTQYFGPGTRLTVL.

The chain carries TRBV27 and TRBJ1-1; D unresolved. The CDR3 extends over 12 amino acids. Germline V gene data show CDR1 as MNHEY and CDR2 as SMNVEV (reference sequence). Trimming removed 2 bases at V and 12 bases at J, with 13 bases between. The CDR3, as DNA: TGTGCCAGCAGTTTAAGTCGCGGTAGTACTTTCTTT. The encoded protein is CASSLSRGSTFF.

The gene calls are TRBV7-7 and TRBJ2-3; 7 positions match TRBD2. The length of the CDR3 is 15 residues. Per the germline V gene, CDR1 is SSHAT and CDR2 is FNYEAQ (reference sequence). Here the CDR3 reads CASSRGGRQTDTQYF. The DNA of the CDR3 is TGTGCTAGCTCGCGGGGCGGGAGACAGACAGATACGCAGTATTTT. Full variable domain (remainder filled in from reference TRBV7-7 and TRBJ2-3): GAGVSQSPRYKVTKRGQDVTLRCDPISSHATLYWYQQALGQGPEFLTYFNYEAQPDKSGLPSDRFSAERPEGSISTLTIQRTEQRDSAMYRCASSRGGRQTDTQYFGPGTRLTVL.

The table lists this clone with a few counts. The V and J genes are TRBV6-5 and TRBJ2-7, with TRBD1 matching over 9 bases. This CDR3 has 13 residues. V trimming: 2 bases; J trimming: 7 bases; junction bases outside the gene matches: 3. Per germline, CDR1 MNHEY and CDR2 SVGAGI. In DNA, the CDR3 is TGTGCCAGCAGTTACGACAGGGGGAGGGAGCAGTACTTC. This codes for CASSYDRGREQYF.

This chain connects TRBV7-6 to TRBJ2-1; D is possibly TRBD1 (5 bases). V was pared by 6 bases and J by 2 bases, with 14 bases between. Germline values: CDR1 SGHVS, CDR2 FNYEAQ. This CDR3 is 15 amino acids long. CDR3 sequence reads: CASSQGVPTYNEQFF. CDR3 DNA: TGTGCCAGCAGTCAAGGGGTCCCCACCTACAATGAGCAGTTCTTC. Using reference TRBV7-6 and TRBJ2-1 for the parts outside the CDR3, the full variable domain is GAGVSQSPRYKVTKRGQDVALRCDPISGHVSLYWYRQALGQGPEFLTYFNYEAQQDKSGLPNDRFSAERPEGSISTLTIQRTEQRDSAMYRCASSQGVPTYNEQFFGPGTRLTVL.